The rows below give T cell receptor beta chains drawn from one sample of a study of blood T cell repertoires in COVID-19. Profiled with immunoSEQ multiplex PCR; TCRdb holds only in-frame clones, not every one. This table holds more than 95,000 clones, less than 90% found once. Sequencing was done on a sample of peripheral blood. Every receptor here comes from an elderly man with active or convalescent COVID-19. CDR3s include the opening cysteine and the closing phenylalanine or tryptophan.

v_call	j_call	cdr3_aa
TRBV5-1	TRBJ1-2	CASSWGTGGRYGYTF
TRBV24-1	TRBJ2-5	CATSPGQEETQYF
TRBV2	TRBJ1-4	CASSDFFYNEKLFF
TRBV5-4	TRBJ2-2	CASRDSPTGELFF
TRBV29-1	TRBJ2-1	CSASPGLREGPYNEQFF
TRBV2	TRBJ1-4	CASSGDRVWKLFF
TRBV11-2	TRBJ1-1	CASSLDVWGGTEAFF
TRBV30	TRBJ1-2	CAWRKQGNSGYTF
TRBV5-4	TRBJ2-4	CASSLRGSPAKNIQYF
TRBV11-2	TRBJ1-1	CASSLIARVGWNTEAFF
TRBV9	TRBJ2-2	CASSSRTGGTGELFF
TRBV19	TRBJ1-1	CASKLYGRAEAFF
TRBV30	TRBJ1-5	CAWSSPTGSQSGPQHF
TRBV28	TRBJ1-2	CASSLRGSNGYTF
TRBV19	TRBJ1-2	CASSISQGAGYGYTF
TRBV19	TRBJ2-5	CASSRDSQGQETQYF
TRBV7-9	TRBJ2-5	CASSRLKGQETQYF
TRBV7-6	TRBJ2-5	CASSLVPSGSTGETQYF
TRBV25-1	TRBJ1-2	CATTALYGYTF
TRBV13	TRBJ1-2	CASSLGQGIVGYTF
TRBV18	TRBJ2-3	CASSPQGAHTQYF
TRBV7-9	TRBJ2-2	CASSLTGRMAGELFF
TRBV18	TRBJ1-1	CASSPRQGTEAFF
TRBV7-3	TRBJ2-5	CASSADGQGGETQYF
TRBV12-3/TRBV12-4	TRBJ2-7	CASSYRGGNEQYF
TRBV30	TRBJ1-1	CAWIPGTGGIQAFF
TRBV9	TRBJ1-2	CASSVADSVYGYTF